One sample yielded the 5 T cell receptor beta chains listed below, sequenced in a study of blood T cell repertoires in COVID-19 (dated by TCRdb to 2020 to 2021). The library came from the immunoSEQ multiplex PCR assay. TCRdb provides this immuneACCESS table in a form limited to in-frame rearrangements. Some clones are lacking; in checked studies, under half of them reflect an unresolved V gene, and why the rest are absent is not known. The sample table records approximately 300,000 clones; 90% of these occur just once. Roughly 6.8% of the sample belongs to the ten largest clones. The sequenced material came from peripheral blood. The receptor source for this set is a young woman with COVID-19, enrolled during active disease.

The chain recombines TRBV7-2 with TRBJ1-1; unclear D gene. Germline V gene data show CDR1 as SGHTA and CDR2 as FQGNSA. This CDR3 is built from 14 residues. Trimming shortened V by 5 bases and J by 2 bases, and 12 bases separated the two germline ends. In DNA, the CDR3 is TGTGCCAGCAGCCTCGTTATGTATAACACTGAAGCTTTCTTT. This codes for CASSLVMYNTEAFF. Full variable domain (remainder filled in from reference TRBV7-2 and TRBJ1-1): GAGVSQSPSNKVTEKGKDVELRCDPISGHTALYWYRQSLGQGLEFLIYFQGNSAPDKSGLPSDRFSAERTGGSVSTLTIQRTQQEDSAVYLCASSLVMYNTEAFFGQGTRLTVV.

Regarding this clone: This CDR3 is also generated by other DNA sequences in the sample. This chain links TRBV18 with TRBJ1-5, with TRBD1 matching 7 bases. Germline V gives CDR1 KGHSH, CDR2 LQKENI. The trim removed 3 bases at V and 2 bases at J, leaving 1 base unmatched. The CDR3 sequence is 14 residues long. In nucleotides, the CDR3 is TGTGCCAGCTCACCTGGACAGGGCAATCAGCCCCAGCATTTT. Encoded protein: CASSPGQGNQPQHF.

The V and J genes are TRBV7-2 and TRBJ2-7; 11 nucleotides line up with TRBD1. V shed 6 bases, J shed 2 bases, and the junction held 6 bases outside the gene matches. The CDR3 totals 15 residues. The germline gives CDR1 SGHTA, CDR2 FQGNSA. The CDR3 DNA sequence: TGTGCCAGCAGGTCGGGACAGGGGGTAACCTACGAGCAGTACTTC. It specifies CASRSGQGVTYEQYF. Looking up the rest from reference TRBV7-2 and TRBJ2-7 gives the full variable domain: GAGVSQSPSNKVTEKGKDVELRCDPISGHTALYWYRQSLGQGLEFLIYFQGNSAPDKSGLPSDRFSAERTGGSVSTLTIQRTQQEDSAVYLCASRSGQGVTYEQYFGPGTRLTVT.

The chain has TRBV5-1 and TRBJ2-7, with D possibly TRBD1 on 5 matching bases. CDR3 length: 14 residues. Trimming took off 4 bases at V and 2 bases at J, with 13 bases between the two ends. CDR1 and CDR2 from the germline V gene are SGHRS and YFSETQ. The CDR3 DNA is TGCGCCAGCAGCCCGGCGGCAGGGACCTACGAGCAGTACTTC. It encodes CASSPAAGTYEQYF. Filled out from reference TRBV5-1 and TRBJ2-7, the complete variable domain reads KAGVTQTPRYLIKTRGQQVTLSCSPISGHRSVSWYQQTPGQGLQFLFEYFSETQRNKGNFPGRFSGRQFSNSRSEMNVSTLELGDSALYLCASSPAAGTYEQYFGPGTRLTVT.

This clone has only one observation. This sequence joins TRBV2 and TRBJ2-3, with 10 nucleotides matching TRBD1. In germline, CDR1 is SNHLY, CDR2 FYNNEI. J gave up 1 base and V 8 bases, and 3 bases lay outside the gene matches. The CDR3 has 14 amino acids. CDR3 nucleotide sequence: TGTGCCAGCCGACAGGGGGCAGGCACAGATACGCAGTATTTT. Translating gives CASRQGAGTDTQYF.